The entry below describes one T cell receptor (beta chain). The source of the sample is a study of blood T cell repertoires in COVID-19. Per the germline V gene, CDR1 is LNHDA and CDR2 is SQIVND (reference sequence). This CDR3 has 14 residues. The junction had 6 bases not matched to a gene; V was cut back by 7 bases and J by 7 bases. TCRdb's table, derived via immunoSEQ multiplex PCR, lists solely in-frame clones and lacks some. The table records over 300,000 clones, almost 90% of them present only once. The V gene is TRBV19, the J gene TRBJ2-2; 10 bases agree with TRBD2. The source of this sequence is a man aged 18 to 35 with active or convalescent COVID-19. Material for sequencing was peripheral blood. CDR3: CASKREGPVGELFF. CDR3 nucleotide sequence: TGTGCCAGTAAGCGGGAGGGCCCGGTCGGGGAGCTGTTTTTT.